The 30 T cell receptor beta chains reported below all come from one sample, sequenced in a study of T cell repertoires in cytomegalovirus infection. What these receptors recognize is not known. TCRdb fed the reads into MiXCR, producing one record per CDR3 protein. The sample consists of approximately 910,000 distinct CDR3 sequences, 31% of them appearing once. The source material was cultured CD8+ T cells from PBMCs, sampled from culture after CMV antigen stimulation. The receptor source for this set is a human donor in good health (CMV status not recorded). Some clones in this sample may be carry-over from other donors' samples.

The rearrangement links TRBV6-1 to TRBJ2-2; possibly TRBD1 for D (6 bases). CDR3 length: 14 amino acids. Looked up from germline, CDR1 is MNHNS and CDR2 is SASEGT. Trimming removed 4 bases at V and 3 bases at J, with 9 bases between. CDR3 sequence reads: CASSVTGYTGELFF. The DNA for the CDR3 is TGTGCCAGCAGTGTAACAGGGTACACCGGGGAGCTGTTTTTT.

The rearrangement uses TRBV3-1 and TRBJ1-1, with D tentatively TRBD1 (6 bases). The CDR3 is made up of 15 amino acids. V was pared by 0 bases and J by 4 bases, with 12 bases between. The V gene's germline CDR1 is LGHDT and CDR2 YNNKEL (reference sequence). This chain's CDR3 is CASSQDIWGATEAFF. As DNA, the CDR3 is TGTGCCAGCAGCCAAGATATATGGGGGGCCACTGAAGCTTTCTTT.

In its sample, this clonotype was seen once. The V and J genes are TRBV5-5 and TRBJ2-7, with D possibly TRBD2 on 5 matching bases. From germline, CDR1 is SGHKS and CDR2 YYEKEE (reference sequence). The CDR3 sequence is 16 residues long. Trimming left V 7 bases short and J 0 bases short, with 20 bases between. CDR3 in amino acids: CASFGRWTEDSYEQYF. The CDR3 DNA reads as TGTGCCAGCTTCGGAAGGTGGACTGAAGACTCCTACGAGCAGTACTTC.

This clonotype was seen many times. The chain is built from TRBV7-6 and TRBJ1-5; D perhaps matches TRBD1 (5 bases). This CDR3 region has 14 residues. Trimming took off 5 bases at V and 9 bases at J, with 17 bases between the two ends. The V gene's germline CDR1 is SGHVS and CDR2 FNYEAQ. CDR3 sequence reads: CASSPTAGPWPQHF. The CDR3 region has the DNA TGTGCCAGCAGCCCGACGGCGGGGCCGTGGCCCCAGCATTTT.

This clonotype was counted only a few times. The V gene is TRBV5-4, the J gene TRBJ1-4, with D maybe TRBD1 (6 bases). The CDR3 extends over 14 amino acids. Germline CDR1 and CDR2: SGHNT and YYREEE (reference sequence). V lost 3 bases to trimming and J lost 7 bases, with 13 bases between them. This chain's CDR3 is CASSSQGSREKLFF. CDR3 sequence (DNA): TGTGCCAGCAGCTCACAGGGTTCACGTGAAAAACTGTTTTTT.

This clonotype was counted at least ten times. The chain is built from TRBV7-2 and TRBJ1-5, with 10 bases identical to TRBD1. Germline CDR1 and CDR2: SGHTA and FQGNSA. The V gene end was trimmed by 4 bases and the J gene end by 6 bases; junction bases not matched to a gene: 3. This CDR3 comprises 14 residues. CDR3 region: CASSSWTGGQPQHF. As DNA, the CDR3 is TGTGCCAGCAGCTCTTGGACAGGGGGTCAGCCCCAGCATTTT.

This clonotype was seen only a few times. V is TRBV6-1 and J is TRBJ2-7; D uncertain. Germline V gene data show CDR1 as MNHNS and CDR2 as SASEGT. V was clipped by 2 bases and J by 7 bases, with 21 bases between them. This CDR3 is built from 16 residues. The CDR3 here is CASSESFAQLSTEQYV. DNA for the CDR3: TGTGCCAGCAGTGAATCATTCGCCCAGCTCTCTACTGAGCAGTACGTC.

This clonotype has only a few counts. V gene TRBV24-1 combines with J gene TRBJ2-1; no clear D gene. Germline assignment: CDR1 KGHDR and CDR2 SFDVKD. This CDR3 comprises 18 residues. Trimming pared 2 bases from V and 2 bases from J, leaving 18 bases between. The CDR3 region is CATSDSRWVAVPYNEQFF. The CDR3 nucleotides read TGTGCCACCAGTGATTCCAGGTGGGTTGCGGTACCCTACAATGAGCAGTTCTTC.

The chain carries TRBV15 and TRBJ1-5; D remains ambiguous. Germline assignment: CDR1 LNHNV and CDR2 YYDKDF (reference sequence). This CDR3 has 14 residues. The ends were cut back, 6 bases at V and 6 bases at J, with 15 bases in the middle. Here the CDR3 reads CATRMIGKGQPQHF. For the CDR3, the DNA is TGTGCCACCAGAATGATAGGGAAGGGTCAGCCCCAGCATTTT.

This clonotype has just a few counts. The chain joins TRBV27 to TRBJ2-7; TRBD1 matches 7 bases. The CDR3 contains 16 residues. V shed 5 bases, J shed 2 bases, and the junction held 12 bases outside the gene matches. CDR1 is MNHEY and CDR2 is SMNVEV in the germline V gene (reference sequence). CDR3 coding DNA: TGTGCCAGCAGTCCCCTACAGGGGCTCCTACCCTACGAGCAGTACGTC. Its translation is CASSPLQGLLPYEQYV.

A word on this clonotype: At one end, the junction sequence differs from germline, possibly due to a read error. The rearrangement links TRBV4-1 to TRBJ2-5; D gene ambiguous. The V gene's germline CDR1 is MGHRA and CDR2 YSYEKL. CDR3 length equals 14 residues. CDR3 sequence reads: CASNQNSASETQYF. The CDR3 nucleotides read TGCGCCAGCAACCAAAACAGTGCCTCCGAGACCCAGTACTTC.

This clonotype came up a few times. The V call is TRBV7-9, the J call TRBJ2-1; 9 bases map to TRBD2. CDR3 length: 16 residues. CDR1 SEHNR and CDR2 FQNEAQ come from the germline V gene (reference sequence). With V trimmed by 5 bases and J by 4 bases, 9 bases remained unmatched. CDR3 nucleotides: TGTGCCAGCAGCCCTCGGGGTAGCGGGGGTTACAATGAGCAGTTCTTC. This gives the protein CASSPRGSGGYNEQFF. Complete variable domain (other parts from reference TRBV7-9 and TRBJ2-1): DTGVSQNPRHKITKRGQNVTFRCDPISEHNRLYWYRQTLGQGPEFLTYFQNEAQLEKSRLLSDRFSAERPKGSFSTLEIQRTEQGDSAMYLCASSPRGSGGYNEQFFGPGTRLTVL.

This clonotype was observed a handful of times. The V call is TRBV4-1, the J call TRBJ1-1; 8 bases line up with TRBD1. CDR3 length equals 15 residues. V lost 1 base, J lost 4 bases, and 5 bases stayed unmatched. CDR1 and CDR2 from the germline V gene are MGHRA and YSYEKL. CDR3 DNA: TGCGCCAGCAGCCAAGTGGACAGGGAGGGCACTGAAGCTTTCTTT. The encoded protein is CASSQVDREGTEAFF.

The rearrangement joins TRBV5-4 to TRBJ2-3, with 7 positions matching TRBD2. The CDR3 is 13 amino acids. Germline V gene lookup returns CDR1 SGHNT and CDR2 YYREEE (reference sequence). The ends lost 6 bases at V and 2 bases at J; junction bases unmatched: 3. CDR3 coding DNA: TGTGCCAGCACCGGGACTACCACAGATACGCAGTATTTT. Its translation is CASTGTTTDTQYF.

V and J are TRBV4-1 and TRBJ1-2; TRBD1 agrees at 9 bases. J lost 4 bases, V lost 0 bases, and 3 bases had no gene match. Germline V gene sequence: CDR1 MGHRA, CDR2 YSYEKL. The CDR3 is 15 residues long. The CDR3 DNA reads TGCGCCAGCAGCCAAGAGGACAGGGGACCCTATGGCTACACCTTC. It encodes CASSQEDRGPYGYTF.

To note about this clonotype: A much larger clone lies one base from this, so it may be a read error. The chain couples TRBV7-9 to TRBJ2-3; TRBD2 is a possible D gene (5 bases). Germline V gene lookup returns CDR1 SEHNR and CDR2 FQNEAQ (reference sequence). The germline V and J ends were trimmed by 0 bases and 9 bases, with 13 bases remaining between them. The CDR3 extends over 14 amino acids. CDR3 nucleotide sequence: TGTGCCAGCAGCTTAGCGGACCCCAGCGGCACGCAGTATTTT. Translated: CASSLADPSGTQYF.

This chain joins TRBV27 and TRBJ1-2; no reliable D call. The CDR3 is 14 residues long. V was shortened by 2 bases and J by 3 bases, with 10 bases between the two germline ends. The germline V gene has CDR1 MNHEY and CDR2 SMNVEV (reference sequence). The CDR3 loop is CASSLRRVHYGYTF. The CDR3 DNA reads TGTGCCAGCAGTTTAAGAAGGGTCCACTATGGCTACACCTTC.

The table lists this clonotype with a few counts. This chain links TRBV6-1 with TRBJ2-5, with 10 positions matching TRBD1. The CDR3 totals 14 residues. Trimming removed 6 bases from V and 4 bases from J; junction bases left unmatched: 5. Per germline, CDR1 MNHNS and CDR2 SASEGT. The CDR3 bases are TGTGCCAGCAGACTGACAGGGGGCTTAGAGACCCAGTACTTC. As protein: CASRLTGGLETQYF.

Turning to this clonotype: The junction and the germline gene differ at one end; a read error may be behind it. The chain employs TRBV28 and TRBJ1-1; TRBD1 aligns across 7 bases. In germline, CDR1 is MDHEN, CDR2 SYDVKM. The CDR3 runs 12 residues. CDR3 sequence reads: CVSSSGGTEAFF. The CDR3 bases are TGTGTCAGCAGTTCAGGGGGGACTGAAGCTTTCTTT.

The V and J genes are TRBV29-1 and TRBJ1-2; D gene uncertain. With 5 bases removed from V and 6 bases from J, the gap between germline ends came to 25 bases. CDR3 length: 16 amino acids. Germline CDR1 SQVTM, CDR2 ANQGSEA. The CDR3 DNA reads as TGCAGCGTTCCACTAATATCCTCCGAGCCCGGAGATGGCTACACCTTC. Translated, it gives CSVPLISSEPGDGYTF.

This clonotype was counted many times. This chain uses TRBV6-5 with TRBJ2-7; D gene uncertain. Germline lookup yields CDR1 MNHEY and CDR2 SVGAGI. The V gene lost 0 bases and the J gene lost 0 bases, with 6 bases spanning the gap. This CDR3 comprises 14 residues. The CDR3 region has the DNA TGTGCCAGCAGTTACTCCGGTTACTCCTACGAGCAGTACTTC. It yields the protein CASSYSGYSYEQYF.

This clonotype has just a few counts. Here the CDR3 reads CASSESWTGNGANVLTF. CDR3 coding DNA: TGCGCCAGCAGTGAGTCGTGGACGGGGAATGGGGCCAACGTCCTGACTTTC. V usage is TRBV10-2 and J usage is TRBJ2-6; a possible D gene is TRBD2 (5 bases). V shed 0 bases and J shed 3 bases, with 12 bases lying between them. This CDR3 has 17 amino acids. Germline V gene data show CDR1 as WSHSY and CDR2 as SAAADI.

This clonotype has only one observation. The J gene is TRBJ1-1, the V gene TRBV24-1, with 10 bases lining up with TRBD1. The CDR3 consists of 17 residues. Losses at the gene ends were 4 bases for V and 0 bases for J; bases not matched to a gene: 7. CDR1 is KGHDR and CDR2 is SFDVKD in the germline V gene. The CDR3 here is CATSEHTGTGVNTEAFF. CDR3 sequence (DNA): TGTGCCACCAGTGAGCATACCGGGACAGGGGTGAACACTGAAGCTTTCTTT.

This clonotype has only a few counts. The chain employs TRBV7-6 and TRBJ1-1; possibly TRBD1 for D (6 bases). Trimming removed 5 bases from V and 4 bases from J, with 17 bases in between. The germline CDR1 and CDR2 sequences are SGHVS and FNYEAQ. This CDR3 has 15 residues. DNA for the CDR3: TGTGCCAGCAGCGAAGGACCTAGGGGGGGCACTGAAGCTTTCTTT. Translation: CASSEGPRGGTEAFF.

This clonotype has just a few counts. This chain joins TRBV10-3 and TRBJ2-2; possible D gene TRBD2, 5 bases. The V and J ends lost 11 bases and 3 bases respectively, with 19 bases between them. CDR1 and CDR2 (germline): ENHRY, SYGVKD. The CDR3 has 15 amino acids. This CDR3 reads CASTTRFGDTGELFF. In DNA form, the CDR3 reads TGTGCCTCGACTACCCGCTTCGGTGACACCGGGGAGCTGTTTTTT.

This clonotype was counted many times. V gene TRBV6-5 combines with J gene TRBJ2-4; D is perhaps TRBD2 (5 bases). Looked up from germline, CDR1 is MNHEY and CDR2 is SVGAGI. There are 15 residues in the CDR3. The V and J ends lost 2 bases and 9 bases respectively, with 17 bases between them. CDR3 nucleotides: TGTGCCAGCAGTTACCTATACGGGAAATATCGCATTCAGTACTTC. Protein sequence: CASSYLYGKYRIQYF.

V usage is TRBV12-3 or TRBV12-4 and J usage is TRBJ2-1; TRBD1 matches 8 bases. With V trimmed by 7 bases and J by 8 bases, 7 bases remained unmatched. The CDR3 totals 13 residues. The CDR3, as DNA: TGTGCCAGCAACGTACAGGGGGAGGATGAGCAGTTCTTC. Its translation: CASNVQGEDEQFF.

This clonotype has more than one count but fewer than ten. CDR3 protein: CASSQESQSEAFF. The CDR3 DNA reads as TGCGCCAGCAGCCAAGAGTCTCAGTCTGAAGCTTTCTTT. This chain joins TRBV4-1 and TRBJ1-1, with D hard to call. V lost 0 bases, J lost 6 bases, and 8 bases lay in between. Germline CDR1 reads MGHRA; CDR2 reads YSYEKL. The CDR3 contains 13 residues.

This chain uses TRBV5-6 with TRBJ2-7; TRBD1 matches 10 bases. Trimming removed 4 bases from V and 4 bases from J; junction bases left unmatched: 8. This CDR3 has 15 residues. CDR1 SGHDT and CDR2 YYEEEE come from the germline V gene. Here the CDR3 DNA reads TGTGCCAGCAGCCTAGAGGGACAGGGGCGATACGAGCAGTACTTC. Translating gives CASSLEGQGRYEQYF.

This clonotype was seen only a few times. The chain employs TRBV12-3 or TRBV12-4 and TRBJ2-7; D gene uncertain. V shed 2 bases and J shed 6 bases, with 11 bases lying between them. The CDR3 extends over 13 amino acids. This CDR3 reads CASSLPHGFEQYF. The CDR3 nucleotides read TGTGCCAGCAGTTTACCCCACGGGTTCGAGCAGTACTTC.